The rows below give T cell receptor beta chains drawn from one sample of a study of blood T cell repertoires in COVID-19. Sequencing used immunoSEQ multiplex PCR; TCRdb keeps in-frame clones, though not all of them. The table includes roughly 60,000 clones, just under 85% detected once. Sequencing was carried out using peripheral blood. The receptors were gathered from a man between 60 and 75 years old with acute or convalescent COVID-19. The CDR3 runs from the conserved cysteine through the conserved F or W. The order of the fields is J gene, V gene, clone size, D gene, CDR3 DNA, CDR3 protein. D genes are given only for firm matches. For some rows the clone size is stated as once, few or many, or as a class when expanded; others skip it.

TRBJ2-2	TRBV6-6	-	TRBD2	TGTGCCAGCAGCCCCCCTCGACTAACTATAGCGGGGGTTAACACCGGGGAGCTGTTTTTT	CASSPPRLTIAGVNTGELFF
TRBJ2-7	TRBV5-8	-	-	TGTGCCAGCAGCCGCCGGGACATAGCCTCCTACGAGCAGTACTTC	CASSRRDIASYEQYF
TRBJ2-2	TRBV24-1	-	-	TGTGCCACCAGTGACTACCTCAACACCGGGGAGCTGTTTTTT	CATSDYLNTGELFF
TRBJ1-1	TRBV18	-	TRBD1	TGTGCCAGCTCACTCTACACAGGGGGTACCTCCCGGCCGAACACTGAAGCTTTCTTT	CASSLYTGGTSRPNTEAFF
TRBJ1-1	TRBV19	-	-	TGTGCCAGTAGTTACAGGGAAAACACTGAAGCTTTCTTT	CASSYRENTEAFF
TRBJ2-7	TRBV27	-	-	TGTGCCAGCAGTTTTTGGGACACACACTACGAGCAGTACTTC	CASSFWDTHYEQYF
TRBJ2-2	TRBV4-1	-	-	TGCGCCAGCAGCCAAGGTTACAGGGATGGCGGGGAGCTGTTTTTT	CASSQGYRDGGELFF
TRBJ2-1	TRBV7-9	few	-	TGTGCCAGCAGCCGGGACTTTGGCGACAATGAGCAGTTCTTC	CASSRDFGDNEQFF
TRBJ1-5	TRBV18	-	-	TGTGCCAGCTCACCACCGAACGGGGCAGGGGAGCCCCAGCATTTT	CASSPPNGAGEPQHF
TRBJ2-1	TRBV19	few	TRBD1	TGTGCCAGTAGCCATACCGGGACAGGGAGCGACAATGAGCAGTTCTTC	CASSHTGTGSDNEQFF
TRBJ2-1	TRBV7-8	-	-	TGTGCCAGCAGCTTGCTAGCCGACTACAATGAGCAGTTCTTC	CASSLLADYNEQFF
TRBJ2-2	TRBV24-1	-	-	TGTGCCACCAGTGATAGGTACAGGGTTGGGGAGCTGTTTTTT	CATSDRYRVGELFF
TRBJ1-3	TRBV19	-	TRBD1	TGTGCCAGTAGTGCGCAGGGGGCTGGAAACACCATATATTTT	CASSAQGAGNTIYF
TRBJ2-3	TRBV4-1	-	TRBD2	TGCGCCAGCAGCCCGAGTGGAGTAGCGGGGACAGATACGCAGTATTTT	CASSPSGVAGTDTQYF
TRBJ1-5	TRBV19	-	TRBD1	TGTGCCAGTAGTCCACAGGGGGGCAATCAGCCCCAGCATTTT	CASSPQGGNQPQHF
TRBJ2-3	TRBV29-1	-	TRBD2	TGCAGCGTTGGACTAGCGGGGGGCACAGATACGCAGTATTTT	CSVGLAGGTDTQYF
TRBJ1-5	TRBV7-9	medium-sized	-	TGTGCCAGCAGCTTAGGTACGGGCAATCAGCCCCAGCATTTT	CASSLGTGNQPQHF
TRBJ1-4	TRBV4-1	few	-	TGCGCCAGCAGCCCCCAGGTTCTACGCGATAATGAAAAACTGTTTTTT	CASSPQVLRDNEKLFF
TRBJ2-1	TRBV9	-	-	TGTGCCAGCAGTGTCCAAGAGCGGTCCTACAATGAGCAGTTCTTC	CASSVQERSYNEQFF
TRBJ1-3	TRBV5-6	-	TRBD1	TGTGCCAGCAGCTTCGGGACAGGGACAGGAAACACCATATATTTT	CASSFGTGTGNTIYF
TRBJ2-3	TRBV4-1	-	-	TGCGCCAGCAGCCAAGTCAACCTAGTCTCCACAGATACGCAGTATTTT	CASSQVNLVSTDTQYF
TRBJ1-1	TRBV9	-	-	TGTGCCAGCAGCGTTGAGGGCGGCGGGAGGAACACTGAAGCTTTCTTT	CASSVEGGGRNTEAFF